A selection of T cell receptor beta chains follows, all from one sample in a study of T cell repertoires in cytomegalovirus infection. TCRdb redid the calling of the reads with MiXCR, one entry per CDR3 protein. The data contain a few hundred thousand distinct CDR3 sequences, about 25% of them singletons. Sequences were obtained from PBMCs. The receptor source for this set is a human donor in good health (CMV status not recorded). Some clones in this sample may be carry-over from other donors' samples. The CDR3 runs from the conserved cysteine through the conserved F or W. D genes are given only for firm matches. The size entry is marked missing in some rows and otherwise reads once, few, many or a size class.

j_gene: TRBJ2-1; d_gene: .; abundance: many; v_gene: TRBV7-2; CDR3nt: TGTGCCAGCAGCCCCAGACAGAAAGTCTCCTACAATGAGCAGTTCTTC; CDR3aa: CASSPRQKVSYNEQFF
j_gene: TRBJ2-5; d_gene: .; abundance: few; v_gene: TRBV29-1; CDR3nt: TGCAGCGGTCAACGAGAGACCCAGTACTTC; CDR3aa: CSGQRETQYF
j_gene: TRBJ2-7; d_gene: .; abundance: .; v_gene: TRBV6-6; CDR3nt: TGTGCCAGCAAGGGTGGCGAGCAGTACTTC; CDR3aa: CASKGGEQYF
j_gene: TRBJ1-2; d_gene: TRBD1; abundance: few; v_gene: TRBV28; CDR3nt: TGTGCCACCAGGGAGGGGGCATCTAACTATGGCTACACCTTC; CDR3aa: CATREGASNYGYTF
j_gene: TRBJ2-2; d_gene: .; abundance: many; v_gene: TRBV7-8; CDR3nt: TGTGCCAGCAGCTTAGGCGCGCCTCCGGGGGAGCTGTTTTTT; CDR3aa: CASSLGAPPGELFF
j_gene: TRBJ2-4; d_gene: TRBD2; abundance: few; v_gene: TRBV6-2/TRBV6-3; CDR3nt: TGTGCCAGCAGCTACCCCACCCACTCTAGCGGAAGAACTGTAAACGGCGACATTCAGTACTTC; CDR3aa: CASSYPTHSSGRTVNGDIQYF
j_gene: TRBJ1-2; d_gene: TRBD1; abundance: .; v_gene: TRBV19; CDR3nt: TGTGCCAGCCGGGACAGGGAAAATCGCTACACCTTC; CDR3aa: CASRDRENRYTF
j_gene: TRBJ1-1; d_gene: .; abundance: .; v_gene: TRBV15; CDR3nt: TGTGCCACCAGCAGCCACGGACAGCCAAATGAAGCTTTCTTT; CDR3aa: CATSSHGQPNEAFF
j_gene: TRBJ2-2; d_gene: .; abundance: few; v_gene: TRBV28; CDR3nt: TGTGCCAGCAGTTTAGTCACAGGGCACACCGGGGAGCTGTTTTTT; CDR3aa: CASSLVTGHTGELFF
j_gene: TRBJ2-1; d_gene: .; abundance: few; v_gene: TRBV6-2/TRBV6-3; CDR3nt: TGTGCCAGCAGTTACCCCAGGGGCTGGAACTACAATGAGCAGTTCTTC; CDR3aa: CASSYPRGWNYNEQFF
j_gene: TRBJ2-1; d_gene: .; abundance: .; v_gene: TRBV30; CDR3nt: TGTGCCTGGAGTGAGGCTAGCGTGTCGGATGAGCAGTTCTTC; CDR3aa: CAWSEASVSDEQFF
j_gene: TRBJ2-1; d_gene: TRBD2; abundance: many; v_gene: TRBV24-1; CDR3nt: TGTGCCACCAGTGATTTGGACTACGGGAGGGACAATGAGCAGTTCTTC; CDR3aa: CATSDLDYGRDNEQFF
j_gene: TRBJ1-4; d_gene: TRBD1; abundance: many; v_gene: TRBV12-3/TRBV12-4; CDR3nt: TGTGCCAGCAGTTTCGGGACAGGGTGGGAAAAACTGTTTTTT; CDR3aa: CASSFGTGWEKLFF
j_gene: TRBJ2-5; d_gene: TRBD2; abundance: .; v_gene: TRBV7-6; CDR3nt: TGTGCCAGCAGCTTGGTTCTAGCGGGAGGGATACAAGAGACCCAGTACTTC; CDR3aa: CASSLVLAGGIQETQYF
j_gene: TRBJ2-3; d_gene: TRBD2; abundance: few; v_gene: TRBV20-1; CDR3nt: TGCAGTGCTAGAGATGGACTAGTCGCCCTAAATACGCAGTATTTT; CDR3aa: CSARDGLVALNTQYF
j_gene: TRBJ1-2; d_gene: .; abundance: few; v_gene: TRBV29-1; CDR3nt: TGCAGCGTTGGGGGAGGGGGTAGGGGCTACACCTTC; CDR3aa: CSVGGGGRGYTF
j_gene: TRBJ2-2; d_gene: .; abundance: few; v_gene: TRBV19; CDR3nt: TGTGCCAGTAGTCTGAACAGCGTCGCAACCGGGGAGCTGTTTTTT; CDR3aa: CASSLNSVATGELFF
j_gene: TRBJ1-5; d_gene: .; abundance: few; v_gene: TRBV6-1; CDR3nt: TGTGCCAGCAGTAATCAGGGTTATAGCAATCAGCCCCAGCATTTT; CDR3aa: CASSNQGYSNQPQHF
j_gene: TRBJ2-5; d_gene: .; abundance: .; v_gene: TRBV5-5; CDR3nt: TGTGCCAGCAGCTTGTTTGTACGAGAGACCCAGTACTTC; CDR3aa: CASSLFVRETQYF
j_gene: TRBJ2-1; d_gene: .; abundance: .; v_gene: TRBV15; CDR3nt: TGTGCCACCAGCAGAGATCGAGGGGCTGGGAATGAGCAGTTCTTC; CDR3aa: CATSRDRGAGNEQFF
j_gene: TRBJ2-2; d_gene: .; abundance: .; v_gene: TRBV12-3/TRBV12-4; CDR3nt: TGTGCCAGCAGTTTTGCGGTAAACACCGGGGAGCTGTTTTTT; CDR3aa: CASSFAVNTGELFF
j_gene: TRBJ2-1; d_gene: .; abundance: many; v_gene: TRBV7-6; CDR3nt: TGTGCCAGCAGCTTAGAACAGGTTACCTACAATGAGCAGTTCTTC; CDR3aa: CASSLEQVTYNEQFF
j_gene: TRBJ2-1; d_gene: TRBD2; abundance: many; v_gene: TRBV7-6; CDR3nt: TGTGCCAGCAGCTCTAGCGGGAGCGCCTCCTACAATGAGCAGTTCTTC; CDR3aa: CASSSSGSASYNEQFF
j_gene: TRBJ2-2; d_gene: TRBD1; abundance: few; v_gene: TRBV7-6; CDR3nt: TGTGCTAGCAGCTGGACAGGGACCGGGGAGCTGTTTTTT; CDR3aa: CASSWTGTGELFF
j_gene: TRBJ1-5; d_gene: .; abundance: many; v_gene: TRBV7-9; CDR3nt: TGTGCCAGCAGCGTAGCCCCAAATCAGCCCCAGCATTTT; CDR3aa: CASSVAPNQPQHF
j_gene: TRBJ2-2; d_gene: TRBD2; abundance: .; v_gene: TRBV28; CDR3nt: TGTGCCAGCAGTCCATTCGCCGGGGGGACCGCGGAGACCGGGGAGCTGTTTTTT; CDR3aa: CASSPFAGGTAETGELFF
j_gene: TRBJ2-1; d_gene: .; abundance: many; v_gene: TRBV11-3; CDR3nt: TGTGCCAGCCGTGGCGGGAACGAGGCTGAGCAGTTCTTC; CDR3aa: CASRGGNEAEQFF
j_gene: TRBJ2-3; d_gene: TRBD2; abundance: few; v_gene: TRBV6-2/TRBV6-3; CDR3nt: TGTGCCAGCAGTTACCCCTTAGCGGGAGGGCCGACAGATACGCAGTATTTT; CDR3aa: CASSYPLAGGPTDTQYF
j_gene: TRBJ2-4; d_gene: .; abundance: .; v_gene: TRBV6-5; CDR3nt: TGTGCCAGCAGTCCGGGATTTCTAGCCAAAAACATTCAGTACTTC; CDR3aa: CASSPGFLAKNIQYF
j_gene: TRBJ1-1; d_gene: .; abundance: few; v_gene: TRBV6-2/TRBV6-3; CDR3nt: TGTGCCAGCAGTCCCCAGACGGGTTTGAGCACTGAAGCTTTCTTT; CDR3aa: CASSPQTGLSTEAFF
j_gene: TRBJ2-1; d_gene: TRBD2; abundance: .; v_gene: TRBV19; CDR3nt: TGTGCCAGTAGTGCCCAACTAGCGGGTGCCCATGAGCAGTTCTTC; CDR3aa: CASSAQLAGAHEQFF
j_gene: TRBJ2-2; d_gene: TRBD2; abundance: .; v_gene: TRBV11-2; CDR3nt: TGTGCCAGCAGCTTATTGTTGACTAGCGGGAACACCGGGGAGCTGTTTTTT; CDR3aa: CASSLLLTSGNTGELFF
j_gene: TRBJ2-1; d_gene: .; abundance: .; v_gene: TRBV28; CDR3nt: TGTGCCAGCAGTTTAGGTAGCGTGGAGCAGTTCTTC; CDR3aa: CASSLGSVEQFF
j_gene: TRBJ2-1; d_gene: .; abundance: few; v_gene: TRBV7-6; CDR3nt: TGTGCCAGCAGCCCATATATCCAAGGGAATGAGCAGTTCTTC; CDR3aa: CASSPYIQGNEQFF
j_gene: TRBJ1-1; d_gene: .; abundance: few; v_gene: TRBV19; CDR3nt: TGTGCCAGTAGTAACCCATTGGTGGGGCTAGACACTGAAGCTTTCTTT; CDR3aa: CASSNPLVGLDTEAFF
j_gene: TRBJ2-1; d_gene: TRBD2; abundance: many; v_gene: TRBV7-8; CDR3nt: TGTGCCAGCAGCCCGGAGCGGGGAAGCTCCTACAATGAGCAGTTCTTC; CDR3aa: CASSPERGSSYNEQFF
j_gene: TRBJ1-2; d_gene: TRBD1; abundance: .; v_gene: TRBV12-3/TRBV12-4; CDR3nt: TGTGCCAGCAGTGACCGGACAGGGCTGTATGGCTACACCTTC; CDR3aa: CASSDRTGLYGYTF
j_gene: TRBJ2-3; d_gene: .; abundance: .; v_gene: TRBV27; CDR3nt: TGTGCCAGCAGTTTAGGGTCCCTGAAGGATACGCAGTATTTT; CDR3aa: CASSLGSLKDTQYF
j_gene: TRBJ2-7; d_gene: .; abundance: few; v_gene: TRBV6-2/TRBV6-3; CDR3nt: TGTGCCAGCAGTGGCTACTACGAGCAGTACTTC; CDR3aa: CASSGYYEQYF
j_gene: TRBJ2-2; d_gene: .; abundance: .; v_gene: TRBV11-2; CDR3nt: TGTGCCAGCAGGTTGATGGGGAACACCGGGGAGCTGTTTTTT; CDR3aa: CASRLMGNTGELFF
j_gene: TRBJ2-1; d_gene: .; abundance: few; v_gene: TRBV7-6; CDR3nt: TGTGCCAGCAGCTTAGGACAGTACTACAATGAGCAGTTCTTC; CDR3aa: CASSLGQYYNEQFF
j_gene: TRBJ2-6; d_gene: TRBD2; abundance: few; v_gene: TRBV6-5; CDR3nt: TGTGCCAGCAAACGACTAGCGGGAGGTCTACCTGGGGCCAACGTCCTGACTTTC; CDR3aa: CASKRLAGGLPGANVLTF
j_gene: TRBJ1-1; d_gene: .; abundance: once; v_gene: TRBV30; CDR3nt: TGTGCCTGGTTGCCAGAATTCACTGAAGCTTTCTTT; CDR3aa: CAWLPEFTEAFF